Detailed here is one T cell receptor (beta chain). This record comes from a study of T cell changes during pregnancy in multiple sclerosis. The germline V gene has CDR1 SQVTM and CDR2 ANQGSEA. V was cut by 1 base and J by 0 bases, with 10 bases left in between. This CDR3 has 14 residues. Only in-frame clones appear in the TCRdb table, and some are missing; sequencing was by immunoSEQ multiplex PCR. The sample lists more than 65,000 clones, over 90% occurring once. This sequence was found in a female donor with multiple sclerosis, enrolled in a pregnancy study. The specimen was peripheral blood, collected in the second trimester of pregnancy. The chain is built from TRBV29-1 and TRBJ2-7; D gene unclear. CDR3 protein: CSVEGGASSYEQYF. In DNA, the CDR3 is TGCAGCGTTGAAGGCGGCGCCAGCTCCTACGAGCAGTACTTC.